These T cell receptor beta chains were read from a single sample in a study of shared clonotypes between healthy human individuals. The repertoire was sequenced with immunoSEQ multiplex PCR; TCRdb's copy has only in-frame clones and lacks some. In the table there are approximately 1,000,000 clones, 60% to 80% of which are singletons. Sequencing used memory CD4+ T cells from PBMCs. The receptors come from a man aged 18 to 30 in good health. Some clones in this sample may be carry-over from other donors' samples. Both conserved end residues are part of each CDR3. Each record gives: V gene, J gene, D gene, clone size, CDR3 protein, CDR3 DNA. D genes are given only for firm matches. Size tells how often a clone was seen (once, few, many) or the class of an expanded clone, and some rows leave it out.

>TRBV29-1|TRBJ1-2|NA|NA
CSVEGRGRNYGYTF
TGCAGCGTTGAAGGCAGGGGCAGGAACTATGGCTACACCTTC
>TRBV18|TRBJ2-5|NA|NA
CASSAGWQETQYF
TGTGCCAGCTCAGCAGGTTGGCAAGAGACCCAGTACTTC
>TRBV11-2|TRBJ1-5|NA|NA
CASSLERQPQHF
TGTGCCAGCAGCTTAGAGAGACAGCCCCAGCATTTT
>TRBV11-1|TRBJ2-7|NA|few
CASSPMDMSNYEQYF
TGTGCCAGCAGCCCTATGGACATGAGTAACTACGAGCAGTACTTC
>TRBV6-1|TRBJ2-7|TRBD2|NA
CASSTQGGGPYEQYF
TGTGCCAGCAGTACCCAAGGCGGGGGTCCCTACGAGCAGTACTTC
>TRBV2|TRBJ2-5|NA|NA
CASSDHQETQYF
TGTGCCAGCAGTGATCACCAAGAGACCCAGTACTTC
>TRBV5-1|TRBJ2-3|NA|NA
CASSLVPGGVGDTQYF
TGCGCCAGCAGCTTGGTCCCGGGCGGCGTCGGGGATACGCAGTATTTT
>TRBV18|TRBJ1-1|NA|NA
CASSPDGLNTEAFF
TGTGCCAGCTCACCGGACGGCCTGAACACTGAAGCTTTCTTT
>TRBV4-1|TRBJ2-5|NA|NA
CASSQGTGQETQYF
TGCGCCAGCAGCCAAGGGACGGGACAAGAGACCCAGTACTTC
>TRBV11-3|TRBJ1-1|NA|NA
CASSPRGMSTEAFF
TGTGCCAGCAGCCCCAGGGGCATGAGCACTGAAGCTTTCTTT
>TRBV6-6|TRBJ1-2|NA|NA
CASSFDSGDYGYTF
TGTGCCAGCAGTTTCGACTCGGGCGACTATGGCTACACCTTC
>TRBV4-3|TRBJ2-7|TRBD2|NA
CASSQGYHRGELAGAEQYF
TGCGCCAGCAGCCAAGGTTACCACCGCGGGGAACTAGCGGGAGCCGAGCAGTACTTC
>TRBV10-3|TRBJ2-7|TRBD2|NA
CAISLAGGPDEQYF
TGTGCCATCAGTCTAGCGGGAGGGCCAGACGAGCAGTACTTC
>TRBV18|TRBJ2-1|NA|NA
CASSPLKGYSYNEQFF
TGTGCCAGCTCACCCCTAAAGGGCTACTCCTACAATGAGCAGTTCTTC
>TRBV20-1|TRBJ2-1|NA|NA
CSAGPRPEQFF
TGCAGTGCTGGTCCCCGCCCTGAGCAGTTCTTC
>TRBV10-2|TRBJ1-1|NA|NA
CASSESIGRGANTEAFF
TGCGCCAGCAGTGAGTCTATAGGGAGGGGTGCGAACACTGAAGCTTTCTTT